Each of the 24 T cell receptor beta chains below was sequenced from the same sample in a study of control samples from healthy donors and cancer patients. Assay: immunoSEQ multiplex PCR; the TCRdb copy retains only in-frame clones and omits some. The sample contains about 120,000 clones, 85% to 90% of which appear only once. The sample taken for sequencing was blood. The receptors originated from a woman in her 70s in good health.

J is TRBJ2-3 and V is TRBV11-3; D could derive from TRBD1 or TRBD2 (6 bases each). This CDR3 has 14 residues. Germline values: CDR1 SGHNT, CDR2 YENEEA. V was cut by 4 bases and J by 4 bases, with 12 bases left in between. CDR3 nucleotides: TGTGCCAGCAGCTCACAGGGAGGCCCAGATACGCAGTATTTT. This gives the protein CASSSQGGPDTQYF.

The chain links TRBV4-3 to TRBJ1-3; 9 bases match TRBD1. The CDR3 extends over 16 amino acids. V shed 3 bases, J shed 4 bases, and the junction held 7 bases outside the gene matches. From germline, CDR1 is LGHNA and CDR2 YSLEER. This chain's CDR3 is CASSHRQGDTGNTIYF. In DNA form, the CDR3 reads TGCGCCAGCAGCCATCGACAGGGGGATACCGGAAACACCATATATTTT.

V is TRBV18 and J is TRBJ1-3, with D possibly being TRBD1 (5 bases). The CDR3 covers 16 residues. V was trimmed by 3 bases and J by 4 bases, leaving 16 bases between them. Germline V CDR1 and CDR2: KGHSH, LQKENI. CDR3 protein: CASSPSDTRAGNTIYF. The CDR3 DNA reads as TGTGCCAGCTCACCTTCGGACACCCGCGCAGGAAACACCATATATTTT.

The chain combines TRBV6-6 with TRBJ2-1; perhaps TRBD2 as D (6 bases). The CDR3 has 13 residues. The germline V gene encodes CDR1 MNHNY and CDR2 SVGAGI (reference sequence). V gave up 7 bases and J gave up 4 bases, with 11 bases separating them. CDR3 bases: TGTGCCAGCACCCGGAGGGAATACAATGAGCAGTTCTTC. Its translation is CASTRREYNEQFF.

The gene calls are TRBV4-3 and TRBJ2-1; TRBD2 matches at 9 bases. Germline CDR1 LGHNA, CDR2 YSLEER. There are 17 residues in the CDR3. V trimming: 6 bases; J trimming: 2 bases; junction bases outside the gene matches: 11. The chain's CDR3 is CASSQRVASGTYNEQFF. The CDR3 DNA sequence: TGCGCCAGCAGTCAAAGAGTTGCTAGCGGGACCTACAATGAGCAGTTCTTC.

J is TRBJ2-1 and V is TRBV5-1; D may be TRBD2 (5 bases). The V end was cut by 2 bases, the J end by 1 base, with 10 bases between. The CDR3 is 15 amino acids. In germline, CDR1 is SGHRS, CDR2 YFSETQ. The CDR3 here is CASSFAGGSYNEQFF. CDR3 DNA: TGCGCCAGCAGCTTTGCTGGAGGTTCCTACAATGAGCAGTTCTTC.

The gene calls are TRBV3-1 (or the pseudogene TRBV3-2) and TRBJ2-1; D may be TRBD1 (5 bases). V lost 4 bases to trimming and J lost 14 bases, with 15 bases between them. Germline V lookup: CDR1 LGHDT, CDR2 YNNKEL (reference sequence). This CDR3 comprises 12 residues. For the CDR3, the DNA is TGTGCCAGCAGCCCCCCCAGGGAAATTAAGTTCTTC. Amino acids: CASSPPREIKFF.

V and J are TRBV7-2 and TRBJ2-1; 9 bases line up with TRBD2. Per the germline V gene, CDR1 is SGHTA and CDR2 is FQGNSA. V was clipped by 6 bases and J by 6 bases; unmatched bases: 9. The CDR3 runs 15 residues. The CDR3, as DNA: TGTGCCAGCAGAGTCGGCGGGGGGGCCTCCAATGAGCAGTTCTTC. Protein product: CASRVGGGASNEQFF.

This clone appeared a single time. V and J are TRBV20-1 and TRBJ1-2; D is uncertain. V lost 3 bases and J 4 bases, leaving 12 bases between the germline ends. Germline CDR1 DFQATT, CDR2 SNEGSKA (reference sequence). The CDR3 consists of 13 residues. As DNA, the CDR3 is TGCAGTGCTAGTTTCGGGCGGTCCTATGGCTACACCTTC. Protein: CSASFGRSYGYTF.

The chain has TRBV18 and TRBJ2-3; TRBD1 might be the D (6 bases). The length of the CDR3 is 15 residues. Per the germline V gene, CDR1 is KGHSH and CDR2 is LQKENI. Trimming took off 3 bases at V and 2 bases at J, with 12 bases between the two ends. This chain's CDR3 is CASSPRTAYTDTQYF. CDR3 DNA sequence: TGTGCCAGCTCACCCCGGACAGCCTACACAGATACGCAGTATTTT.

This chain uses TRBV6-6 with TRBJ1-1; TRBD1 aligns across 9 bases. The CDR3 spans 13 residues. The J segment lost 7 bases and the V segment lost 7 bases, leaving 7 bases of the junction unmatched. The germline CDR1 and CDR2 sequences are MNHNY and SVGAGI (reference sequence). DNA of the CDR3: TGTGCCAGCATGGACAGGGGCGCAGGTGAAGCTTTCTTT. The encoded protein is CASMDRGAGEAFF.

The chain couples TRBV12-3 or TRBV12-4 to TRBJ2-7; D is ambiguous. The CDR3 loop spans 13 amino acids. The ends were cut back, 3 bases at V and 2 bases at J, with 8 bases in the middle. CDR3 in DNA: TGTGCCAGCAGTTTTACTTCTACCTACGAGCAGTACTTC. Amino acids: CASSFTSTYEQYF.

V gene TRBV2 combines with J gene TRBJ1-1; D remains ambiguous. Germline assignment: CDR1 SNHLY and CDR2 FYNNEI. Deletions cut 3 bases from V and 6 bases from J, with 5 bases between. The CDR3 contains 11 residues. CDR3 coding DNA: TGTGCCAGCAGTGAGTTCTCTGAAGCTTTCTTT. This codes for CASSEFSEAFF.

The rearrangement uses TRBV18 and TRBJ2-3, with a tentative D call TRBD2 (6 bases). V was shortened by 2 bases and J by 0 bases, with 12 bases between the two germline ends. CDR1 and CDR2 (germline): KGHSH, LQKENI. The CDR3 loop spans 16 amino acids. CDR3 residues: CASSPKRRGSTDTQYF. Written as DNA, the CDR3 is TGTGCCAGCTCACCAAAACGACGGGGGAGCACAGATACGCAGTATTTT.

V usage is TRBV19 and J usage is TRBJ2-1; the D is unclear. Looked up from germline, CDR1 is LNHDA and CDR2 is SQIVND (reference sequence). There are 14 residues in the CDR3. Trimming left V 2 bases short and J 5 bases short, with 10 bases between. The DNA of the CDR3 is TGTGCCAGTAGTATATCGGCGGTGAACAATGAGCAGTTCTTC. As protein: CASSISAVNNEQFF.

The chain uses TRBV6-1 and TRBJ2-7, with TRBD1 matching over 9 bases. V shed 3 bases, J shed 8 bases, and the junction held 8 bases outside the gene matches. Per the germline V gene, CDR1 is MNHNS and CDR2 is SASEGT. CDR3 size: 14 residues. This CDR3 is CASSDGGQGYKQYF. The DNA of the CDR3 is TGTGCCAGCAGTGACGGGGGACAGGGTTACAAGCAGTACTTC.

This clone was found a few times. V is TRBV9 and J is TRBJ2-5; no reliable D call. The CDR3 extends over 15 amino acids. The V end was cut by 3 bases, the J end by 1 base, with 13 bases between. Germline V lookup: CDR1 SGDLS, CDR2 YYNGEE. The CDR3 nucleotides read TGTGCCAGCAGCGCCTGGACCCAAGGCCAAGAGACCCAGTACTTC. Translated, it gives CASSAWTQGQETQYF.

The chain joins TRBV5-8 to TRBJ2-1; weak D call: TRBD2 (6 bases). V was pared by 2 bases and J by 10 bases, with 10 bases between. The CDR3 runs to 12 residues. CDR1 and CDR2 (germline): SGHTS, YDEGEE. CDR3: CASSFLGGEQFF. The CDR3 DNA sequence: TGTGCCAGCAGCTTTTTGGGAGGCGAGCAGTTCTTC.

Points on this clone: Other DNA sequences of this sample code for an identical CDR3. The chain uses TRBV7-8 and TRBJ2-7; 7 bases align to TRBD2. The CDR3 runs to 16 residues. Germline V gives CDR1 SGHVS, CDR2 FQNEAQ. V dropped 2 bases and J dropped 9; count of bases not matched to a gene: 16. The CDR3 here is CASSLYGLALSGGQYF. The CDR3 DNA reads as TGTGCCAGCAGCTTATATGGTCTAGCGCTCTCGGGGGGGCAGTACTTC.

This CDR3 is CASSLRAGDSGELFF. CDR3 in DNA: TGCGCCAGCAGCCTAAGGGCAGGGGACAGCGGGGAGCTGTTTTTT. The chain is built from TRBV5-1 and TRBJ2-2, with 7 bases lining up with TRBD1. Germline CDR1 reads SGHRS; CDR2 reads YFSETQ. J gave up 7 bases and V 4 bases, and 10 bases lay outside the gene matches. This CDR3 region has 15 residues. The full variable domain, rest sourced from reference TRBV5-1 and TRBJ2-2, is KAGVTQTPRYLIKTRGQQVTLSCSPISGHRSVSWYQQTPGQGLQFLFEYFSETQRNKGNFPGRFSGRQFSNSRSEMNVSTLELGDSALYLCASSLRAGDSGELFFGEGSRLTVL.

This clone was counted a single time. V is TRBV9 and J is TRBJ2-1, with D perhaps being TRBD1 or TRBD2 (5 bases each). The CDR3 has 13 residues. Germline-derived CDR1 and CDR2 are SGDLS and YYNGEE. The V and J ends lost 0 bases and 10 bases respectively, with 11 bases between them. For the CDR3, the DNA is TGTGCCAGCAGCGTAGCCGGGGCTCAAGAGCAGTTCTTC. Protein sequence: CASSVAGAQEQFF. The full variable domain, completed using reference TRBV9 and TRBJ2-1, is DSGVTQTPKHLITATGQRVTLRCSPRSGDLSVYWYQQSLDQGLQFLIQYYNGEERAKGNILERFSAQQFPDLHSELNLSSLELGDSALYFCASSVAGAQEQFFGPGTRLTVL.

This clone was observed a few times. The rearrangement joins TRBV7-6 to TRBJ2-7; TRBD1 matches at 8 bases. The CDR3 spans 13 residues. J was trimmed by 9 bases and V by 5 bases; bases with no gene match: 9. Germline V gene lookup returns CDR1 SGHVS and CDR2 FNYEAQ. CDR3 DNA: TGTGCCAGCAGCCTGGACAGGGAGAGTTCGCAGTACTTC. This codes for CASSLDRESSQYF.

This clone was observed a few times. This sequence joins TRBV5-1 and TRBJ1-3; the D gene is possibly TRBD1 (5 bases). Trimming shortened V by 0 bases and J by 0 bases, and 7 bases separated the two germline ends. CDR3 size: 15 residues. CDR1 is SGHRS and CDR2 is YFSETQ in the germline V gene. CDR3 residues: CASSLDGASGNTIYF. CDR3 nucleotides: TGCGCCAGCAGCTTGGACGGGGCCTCTGGAAACACCATATATTTT.

V gene TRBV3-1 (or the pseudogene TRBV3-2) combines with J gene TRBJ1-3; no definite D call. In germline, CDR1 is LGHDT, CDR2 YNNKEL (reference sequence). V lost 1 base and J 4 bases, leaving 5 bases between the germline ends. This CDR3 comprises 13 residues. Here the CDR3 reads CASSQVSGNTIYF. Written as DNA, the CDR3 is TGTGCCAGCAGCCAAGTATCCGGAAACACCATATATTTT.